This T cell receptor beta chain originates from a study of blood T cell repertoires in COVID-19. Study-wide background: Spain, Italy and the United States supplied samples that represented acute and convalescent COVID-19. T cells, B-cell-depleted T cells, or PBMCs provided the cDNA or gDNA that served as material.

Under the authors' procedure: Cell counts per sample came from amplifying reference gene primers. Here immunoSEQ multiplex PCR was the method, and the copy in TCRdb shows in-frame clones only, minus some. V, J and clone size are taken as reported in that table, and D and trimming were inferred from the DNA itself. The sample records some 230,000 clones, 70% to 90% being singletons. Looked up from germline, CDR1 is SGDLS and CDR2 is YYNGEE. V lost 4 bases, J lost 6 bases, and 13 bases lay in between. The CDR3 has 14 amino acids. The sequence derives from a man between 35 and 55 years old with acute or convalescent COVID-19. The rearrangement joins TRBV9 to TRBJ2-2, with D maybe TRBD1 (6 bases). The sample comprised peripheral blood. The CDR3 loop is CASSRQASAGELFF. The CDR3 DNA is TGTGCCAGCAGCCGACAGGCGAGCGCCGGGGAGCTGTTTTTT.